A selection of T cell receptor beta chains follows, all from one sample in a study of identical twins. TCRdb reprocessed the 5' RACE reads with MiXCR, giving one entry per CDR3 protein. Of around 340,000 distinct CDR3 sequences in the sample, approximately 8.7% were seen once. Material for sequencing was naive T cells sorted from blood. Receptors were obtained from a woman aged 50 to 60 in good health. CDR3s include the opening cysteine and the closing phenylalanine or tryptophan. A D gene is named only where the DNA matches it firmly. Clone size appears in some rows only: once, few, many, or a class for an expanded clone.

j_call: TRBJ2-1
clone_size: NA
d_call: NA
v_call: TRBV6-5
cdr3_nt: TGTGCCAGCAGCAAGTCGGACTACAATGAGCAGTTCTTC
cdr3_aa: CASSKSDYNEQFF

j_call: TRBJ2-5
clone_size: NA
d_call: NA
v_call: TRBV2
cdr3_nt: TGTGCCAGCAGCCCGGGACTTGGGCAATGGACCCAGTACTTC
cdr3_aa: CASSPGLGQWTQYF

j_call: TRBJ2-1
clone_size: NA
d_call: NA
v_call: TRBV7-9
cdr3_nt: TGTGCCAGCAGTCAAGGTCGACAGTCGGGCAATGAGCAGTTCTTC
cdr3_aa: CASSQGRQSGNEQFF

j_call: TRBJ2-1
clone_size: NA
d_call: TRBD2
v_call: TRBV20-1
cdr3_nt: TGCAGTGCTGACCACTCTAGCGGGAGAATGGGTGAGCAGTTCTTC
cdr3_aa: CSADHSSGRMGEQFF

j_call: TRBJ2-6
clone_size: NA
d_call: NA
v_call: TRBV19
cdr3_nt: TGTGCCAGTAGTTTCATGTCTGGGGCCAACGTCCTGACTTTC
cdr3_aa: CASSFMSGANVLTF

j_call: TRBJ2-3
clone_size: NA
d_call: TRBD2
v_call: TRBV20-1
cdr3_nt: TGCAGTGCTAGTGCGGGAGCAGGAGATACGCAGTATTTT
cdr3_aa: CSASAGAGDTQYF

j_call: TRBJ1-1
clone_size: NA
d_call: NA
v_call: TRBV21-1
cdr3_nt: TGTGCCAGCAGCATCAGGGGAGGGTACACTGAAGCTTTCTTT
cdr3_aa: CASSIRGGYTEAFF

j_call: TRBJ2-7
clone_size: few
d_call: TRBD1
v_call: TRBV30
cdr3_nt: TGTGCCTGGGGACAGGTCCGAAACGAGCAGTACTTC
cdr3_aa: CAWGQVRNEQYF

j_call: TRBJ2-1
clone_size: NA
d_call: TRBD2
v_call: TRBV12-3/TRBV12-4
cdr3_nt: TGTGCCAGCAGTCCACCGGGACTACACAATGAGCAGTTCTTC
cdr3_aa: CASSPPGLHNEQFF

j_call: TRBJ2-2
clone_size: many
d_call: TRBD2
v_call: TRBV3-1
cdr3_nt: TGTGCCAGCAGCCCCCTCGGGACTAGGGGGACCGGGGAGCTGTTTTTT
cdr3_aa: CASSPLGTRGTGELFF

j_call: TRBJ1-4
clone_size: few
d_call: TRBD1
v_call: TRBV4-1
cdr3_nt: TGCGCCAGCAGCCGGACAGGGACGTATGAAAAACTGTTTTTT
cdr3_aa: CASSRTGTYEKLFF

j_call: TRBJ2-1
clone_size: many
d_call: NA
v_call: TRBV29-1
cdr3_nt: TGCAGCGTTGTTGTGGGAACCAGCTCCTACAATGAGCAGTTCTTC
cdr3_aa: CSVVVGTSSYNEQFF

j_call: TRBJ2-1
clone_size: many
d_call: NA
v_call: TRBV5-1
cdr3_nt: TGCGCCAGCAGCAGACTACTGAATGAGCAGTTCTTC
cdr3_aa: CASSRLLNEQFF

j_call: TRBJ1-1
clone_size: many
d_call: NA
v_call: TRBV12-5
cdr3_nt: TGTGCTAGTGGTTTAGACCTGTCTAGCACTGAAGCTTTCTTT
cdr3_aa: CASGLDLSSTEAFF

j_call: TRBJ2-2
clone_size: few
d_call: NA
v_call: TRBV7-2
cdr3_nt: TGTGCCAGCAGCTGGCGCTCGGCGGGACTGACAGAGAACACCGGGGAGCTGTTTTTT
cdr3_aa: CASSWRSAGLTENTGELFF

j_call: TRBJ2-1
clone_size: few
d_call: NA
v_call: TRBV13
cdr3_nt: TGTGCCAGCAGACTATTAACGTCCGGGTTCTACAATGAGCAGTTCTTC
cdr3_aa: CASRLLTSGFYNEQFF

j_call: TRBJ1-3
clone_size: NA
d_call: TRBD1
v_call: TRBV10-2
cdr3_nt: TGCGCCAGCAGTGTCAAGGGGGCGAGTGGAAACACCATATATTTT
cdr3_aa: CASSVKGASGNTIYF

j_call: TRBJ2-7
clone_size: few
d_call: TRBD2
v_call: TRBV14
cdr3_nt: TGTGCCAGCAGCCATAAGACTAGCGGACGCTCCTACGAGCAGTACTTC
cdr3_aa: CASSHKTSGRSYEQYF

j_call: TRBJ2-7
clone_size: NA
d_call: NA
v_call: TRBV25-1
cdr3_nt: TGTGCCAGCAGTGATACCCCTGGCCCGACCTACTTC
cdr3_aa: CASSDTPGPTYF

j_call: TRBJ2-1
clone_size: NA
d_call: TRBD1
v_call: TRBV12-3/TRBV12-4
cdr3_nt: TGTGCCAGCAGTTTGCTCCCCACAGGGGTTAGCTCCTACAATGAGCAGTTCTTC
cdr3_aa: CASSLLPTGVSSYNEQFF

j_call: TRBJ2-2
clone_size: few
d_call: NA
v_call: TRBV6-6
cdr3_nt: TGTGCCAGCAGCCGACCCCAGTCTGGGGAGCTGTTTTTT
cdr3_aa: CASSRPQSGELFF

j_call: TRBJ2-1
clone_size: few
d_call: NA
v_call: TRBV10-3
cdr3_nt: TGTGCCACCACGGACGGGGATGAGCAGTTCTTC
cdr3_aa: CATTDGDEQFF

j_call: TRBJ2-1
clone_size: NA
d_call: NA
v_call: TRBV20-1
cdr3_nt: TGCAGTGCCCCCGACAGGGACTATACCAATGACCAGTTCTTC
cdr3_aa: CSAPDRDYTNDQFF

j_call: TRBJ2-1
clone_size: NA
d_call: NA
v_call: TRBV30
cdr3_nt: TGTGCCTGGAGTGTAAGTGGGAGCTCCTACAATGAGCAGTTCTTC
cdr3_aa: CAWSVSGSSYNEQFF

j_call: TRBJ2-5
clone_size: few
d_call: TRBD2
v_call: TRBV3-1
cdr3_nt: TGTGCCAGCAGCCAAGATGCTAGCGGAGCGGAGACCCAGTACTTC
cdr3_aa: CASSQDASGAETQYF

j_call: TRBJ2-5
clone_size: few
d_call: TRBD1
v_call: TRBV5-1
cdr3_nt: TGCGCCAGCAGCGCGGGGGACAGGGGAGGCCAAGAGACCCAGTACTTC
cdr3_aa: CASSAGDRGGQETQYF

j_call: TRBJ2-3
clone_size: NA
d_call: NA
v_call: TRBV7-8
cdr3_nt: TGTGCCAGCAGCTTACGGGGTGGGAGCCCAGATACGCAGTATTTT
cdr3_aa: CASSLRGGSPDTQYF

j_call: TRBJ2-2
clone_size: NA
d_call: TRBD1
v_call: TRBV19
cdr3_nt: TGTGCCAGTAGTGCCGGGACAGGGGTACAAACCGGGGAGCTGTTTTTT
cdr3_aa: CASSAGTGVQTGELFF

j_call: TRBJ2-1
clone_size: NA
d_call: NA
v_call: TRBV5-1
cdr3_nt: TGCGCCAGCAGCAGATCCCGAGGTTCGGGGGTATACAATGAGCAGTTCTTC
cdr3_aa: CASSRSRGSGVYNEQFF